This T cell receptor (beta chain) was sequenced during a study of T cell responses to AZD1222 COVID-19 vaccine. About this clone: Its antigen is currently unknown.

General study results and limits: Baseline seropositivity characterized only a handful of AZD1222 recipients. Dominant CD4 TCR responses targeted spike regions 160-218 and 743-854. Unmutated regions of variants are reportedly targeted by nearly half of spike-specific TCRs. All repertoire sampling was performed exclusively after the peak T cell response.

Clones were read by immunoSEQ multiplex PCR, and TCRdb kept only the in-frame ones, dropping some. The repertoire holds some 150,000 clones, with approximately 85% as singletons. CDR3 length equals 16 residues. Trimming took 3 bases from V and 3 from J; bases not matched to a gene: 6. CDR1 is KGHSH and CDR2 is LQKENI in the germline V gene. The TCR originated in an adult in good health. The chain employs TRBV18 and TRBJ1-4; 8 bases are a match to TRBD1. Source: peripheral blood, taken on day 0 of AZD1222 vaccination. CDR3 loop: CASSPQGARSNEKLFF. For the CDR3, the DNA is TGTGCCAGCTCACCTCAGGGGGCGCGATCTAATGAAAAACTGTTTTTT.